These 13 T cell receptor beta chains originate from one sample sequenced in a study of vaccination effects on CD4 cells after COVID-19 (dated by TCRdb to 2022 to 2024). These receptors' antigens are unknown. The ViraFEST assay stimulated PBMC with viral peptide pools and then used TCR sequencing to identify antigen-specific CD4+ T cell clonotypes by expansion. After less than eleven days of culture, CD4+ T cells were isolated with the EasySep CD4+ T cell isolation kit. Each participant received two doses of an mRNA SARS-CoV-2 vaccine, either BNT162b2 or mRNA-1273. The library came from the immunoSEQ multiplex PCR assay. Sourced from immuneACCESS, this table was stored by TCRdb with only in-frame sequences that have V and J called. A share of the clones is absent; for the studies checked, an unresolved V gene accounts for under half, and the remainder has no known explanation. For this sample there are tens of thousands of clones; 70% to 75% appear just once. The ten largest clonotypes hold approximately 15% of the sample.

The sequencing used CD4+ T cells from PBMCs cultured with HCoV-229E spike peptides, collected after COVID-19 vaccination. The cell subset or site label, read with the paper, signifies: HCoV-229E spike overlapping peptide pool stimulation. The receptors stem from a human donor who received a COVID-19 vaccine.

This clone was observed a handful of times. The V call is TRBV29-1, the J call TRBJ1-6; possibly TRBD1 for D (6 bases). Germline V gene lookup returns CDR1 SQVTM and CDR2 ANQGSEA. The CDR3 runs 13 residues. The germline V and J ends were trimmed by 7 bases and 7 bases, with 14 bases remaining between them. CDR3 sequence reads: CSEHRDWNSPLHF. The CDR3 DNA reads as TGCAGCGAACACAGGGATTGGAATTCACCCCTCCACTTT.

This chain links TRBV29-1 with TRBJ2-7; D perhaps matches TRBD1 (6 bases). CDR1 and CDR2 (germline): SQVTM, ANQGSEA. There are 12 residues in the CDR3. V lost 5 bases to trimming and J lost 3 bases, with 11 bases between them. CDR3 DNA: TGCAGCGTTCGTGGACAGATCTACGAGCAGTACTTC. This sequence encodes CSVRGQIYEQYF.

This rearrangement joins TRBV6-5 to TRBJ1-4, with D possibly being TRBD1 (5 bases). In germline, CDR1 is MNHEY, CDR2 SVGAGI. The V gene lost 6 bases and the J gene lost 2 bases, with 10 bases spanning the gap. CDR3 size: 14 residues. The CDR3 DNA sequence: TGTGCCAGCAGAGCAGGGTCGACTAATGAAAAACTGTTTTTT. Encoded protein: CASRAGSTNEKLFF.

As DNA, the CDR3 is TGTGCCAGCAGTTTACACGAGACCCAGTACTTC. It encodes CASSLHETQYF. The rearrangement joins TRBV27 to TRBJ2-5; the D is unclear. With 2 bases removed from V and 5 bases from J, the gap between germline ends came to 3 bases. This CDR3 contains 11 residues. CDR1 and CDR2 from the germline V gene are MNHEY and SMNVEV (reference sequence).

The chain links TRBV6-4 to TRBJ2-5; D might be TRBD2 (6 bases). Deletions cut 1 base from V and 8 bases from J, with 11 bases between. The germline gives CDR1 MRHNA, CDR2 SNTAGT. The CDR3 loop spans 13 amino acids. Written as DNA, the CDR3 is TGTGCCAGCAGTGACTACCCCGGGGGTACCCAGTACTTC. It is translated as CASSDYPGGTQYF.

The chain couples TRBV19 to TRBJ2-2; 12 bases are shared with TRBD2. V lost 2 bases to trimming and J lost 6 bases; unmatched junction nucleotides: 4. This CDR3 is 16 amino acids long. Germline V gene lookup returns CDR1 LNHDA and CDR2 SQIVND (reference sequence). The CDR3 protein is CASSISSGRVPGELFF. CDR3 sequence (DNA): TGTGCCAGTAGTATATCTAGCGGGAGGGTACCCGGGGAGCTGTTTTTT.

V gene TRBV6-5 combines with J gene TRBJ2-1; TRBD2 is a possible D gene (6 bases). This CDR3 spans 12 amino acids. The germline V gene has CDR1 MNHEY and CDR2 SVGAGI. V lost 6 bases and J 10 bases, leaving 13 bases between the germline ends. Here the CDR3 reads CASRKDSGEQFF. The CDR3 DNA reads TGTGCCAGCAGGAAAGACAGCGGGGAGCAGTTCTTC.

The V and J genes are TRBV19 and TRBJ2-5; perhaps TRBD1 as D (6 bases). The CDR3 is 16 amino acids. Germline CDR1 LNHDA, CDR2 SQIVND (reference sequence). The V end was cut by 1 base, the J end by 1 base, with 13 bases between. CDR3 region: CASSIGDKRSQETQYF. CDR3 DNA: TGTGCCAGTAGTATAGGGGACAAAAGGAGCCAAGAGACCCAGTACTTC.

V usage is TRBV15 and J usage is TRBJ1-4, with 8 bases fitting TRBD1. The germline V gene has CDR1 LNHNV and CDR2 YYDKDF (reference sequence). J lost 4 bases, V lost 5 bases, and 9 bases had no gene match. The CDR3 consists of 16 residues. The CDR3 nucleotides are TGTGCCACCAGCCCGCAAGACAGGGGATTTAATGAAAAACTGTTTTTT. Protein: CATSPQDRGFNEKLFF.

CDR3 sequence reads: CASSQGSRDRGTFF. The CDR3 DNA reads as TGCGCCAGCAGCCAAGGGAGCCGGGACAGGGGAACTTTCTTT. The chain recombines TRBV4-1 with TRBJ1-1; 10 bases are a match to TRBD1. In germline, CDR1 is MGHRA, CDR2 YSYEKL. The J segment lost 12 bases and the V segment lost 1 base, leaving 8 bases of the junction unmatched. This CDR3 contains 14 residues.

This clone has only a few counts. The rearrangement links TRBV18 to TRBJ1-2; D is unresolved. The germline V and J ends were trimmed by 2 bases and 5 bases, with 9 bases remaining between them. The CDR3 sequence is 13 residues long. Germline values: CDR1 KGHSH, CDR2 LQKENI. CDR3 amino acids: CASSPEQQYGYTF. The CDR3 DNA sequence: TGTGCCAGCTCACCAGAGCAGCAGTATGGCTACACCTTC.

The table lists this clone with a few counts. The chain employs TRBV30 and TRBJ1-4, with a tentative D call TRBD1 (5 bases). Deletions cut 0 bases from V and 2 bases from J, with 7 bases between. This CDR3 is built from 14 residues. CDR1 GTSNPN and CDR2 SVGIG come from the germline V gene (reference sequence). In nucleotides, the CDR3 is TGTGCCTGGAGTGTCTGGGGGACTAATGAAAAACTGTTTTTT. Encoded protein: CAWSVWGTNEKLFF.

V is TRBV27 and J is TRBJ2-3; 7 nucleotides match TRBD1. The CDR3 runs 14 residues. Germline CDR1 MNHEY, CDR2 SMNVEV (reference sequence). V was pared by 4 bases and J by 2 bases, with 3 bases of the junction left unmatched. The CDR3 region has the DNA TGTGCCAGCAGTTCGGGACAGAACACAGATACGCAGTATTTT. Encoded protein: CASSSGQNTDTQYF.